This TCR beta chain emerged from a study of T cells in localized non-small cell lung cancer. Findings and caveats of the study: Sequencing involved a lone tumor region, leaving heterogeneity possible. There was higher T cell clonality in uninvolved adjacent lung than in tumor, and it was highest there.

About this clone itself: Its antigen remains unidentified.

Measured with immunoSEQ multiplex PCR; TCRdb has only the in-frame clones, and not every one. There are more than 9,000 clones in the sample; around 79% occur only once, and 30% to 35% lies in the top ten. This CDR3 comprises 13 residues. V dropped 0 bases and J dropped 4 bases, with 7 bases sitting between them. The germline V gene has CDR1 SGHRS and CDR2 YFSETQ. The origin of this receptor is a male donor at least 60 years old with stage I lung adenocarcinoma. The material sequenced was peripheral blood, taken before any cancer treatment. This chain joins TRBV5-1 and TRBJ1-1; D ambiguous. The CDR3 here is CASSLAAGTEAFF. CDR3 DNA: TGCGCCAGCAGCTTGGCCGCGGGCACTGAAGCTTTCTTT.